A selection of T cell receptor beta chains follows, all from one sample in a study of blood T cell repertoires in COVID-19. The method was immunoSEQ multiplex PCR; TCRdb's version includes in-frame clones alone and lacks a portion of them. This table has 250,000 or so clones, 75% to 90% appearing once. Sequencing was carried out using peripheral blood. The receptors originated from a man aged 25-40 years with COVID-19, enrolled during active disease. Both conserved end residues are part of each CDR3. D genes are given only for firm matches. Size is stated for part of the rows, as once, few or many counts, or as a class when the clone is expanded.

CDR3 DNA: TGTGCCAGCAGTTTATCGACGGCGGGGGGGCCCACAGATACGCAGTATTTT
CDR3 protein: CASSLSTAGGPTDTQYF
clone size: NA
V gene: TRBV27
J gene: TRBJ2-3
D gene: TRBD2

CDR3 DNA: TGTGCCAGCAGTTCCGGGACAGGGTTCCCCGGGGAGCTGTTTTTT
CDR3 protein: CASSSGTGFPGELFF
clone size: NA
V gene: TRBV6-6
J gene: TRBJ2-2
D gene: TRBD1

CDR3 DNA: TGTGCCAGCAGCTTAATCTCGGCGGGGTATGGCTACACCTTC
CDR3 protein: CASSLISAGYGYTF
clone size: NA
V gene: TRBV7-2
J gene: TRBJ1-2
D gene: NA

CDR3 DNA: TGTGCCTGGATTTTCGGGACAGGGGTTAACAATGAGCAGTTCTTC
CDR3 protein: CAWIFGTGVNNEQFF
clone size: NA
V gene: TRBV30
J gene: TRBJ2-1
D gene: TRBD1

CDR3 DNA: TGTGCCAGCAGCCAAGTAAATAATTCACCCCTCCACTTT
CDR3 protein: CASSQVNNSPLHF
clone size: NA
V gene: TRBV3-1/TRBV3-2
J gene: TRBJ1-6
D gene: NA

CDR3 DNA: TGTGCCATCAGACAGGGTACTACTAATGAAAAACTGTTTTTT
CDR3 protein: CAIRQGTTNEKLFF
clone size: NA
V gene: TRBV10-3
J gene: TRBJ1-4
D gene: NA

CDR3 DNA: TGTGCCAGCAGCTTGGACCCTTACAACCGCTACACCTTC
CDR3 protein: CASSLDPYNRYTF
clone size: NA
V gene: TRBV5-4
J gene: TRBJ1-2
D gene: NA

CDR3 DNA: TGTGCCAGCAGCGTAGGGGTCAGGGGCCCAGAGACCCAGTACTTC
CDR3 protein: CASSVGVRGPETQYF
clone size: NA
V gene: TRBV9
J gene: TRBJ2-5
D gene: NA

CDR3 DNA: TGTGCCAGCTCACCAGGGACTAGCGGGACTGAGCAGTTCTTC
CDR3 protein: CASSPGTSGTEQFF
clone size: NA
V gene: TRBV18
J gene: TRBJ2-1
D gene: TRBD2

CDR3 DNA: TGTGCCAGCTGGTTCGTCCAGGGCACCTATCAGCCCCAGCATTTT
CDR3 protein: CASWFVQGTYQPQHF
clone size: NA
V gene: TRBV6-6
J gene: TRBJ1-5
D gene: NA

CDR3 DNA: TGCGCCACACAGCTTCACAGGGGGCACCAAGAGACCCAGTACTTC
CDR3 protein: CATQLHRGHQETQYF
clone size: NA
V gene: TRBV5-1
J gene: TRBJ2-5
D gene: TRBD1

CDR3 DNA: TGTGCCAGCAGCTTACCGAGAGGTCAGGGCTATGGCTACACCTTC
CDR3 protein: CASSLPRGQGYGYTF
clone size: NA
V gene: TRBV7-9
J gene: TRBJ1-2
D gene: NA

CDR3 DNA: TGTGCCAGTAGTATCTTCGGGGGTGTCAACCAGCCCCAGCATTTT
CDR3 protein: CASSIFGGVNQPQHF
clone size: NA
V gene: TRBV19
J gene: TRBJ1-5
D gene: NA

CDR3 DNA: TGTGCCAGCAGTGAATTGGGGGCGAACACTGAAGCTTTCTTT
CDR3 protein: CASSELGANTEAFF
clone size: NA
V gene: TRBV25-1
J gene: TRBJ1-1
D gene: NA

CDR3 DNA: TGTGCCAGCAGCCCCGGACTAGTTGGAAGCCTCGCGAACACCGGGGAGCTGTTTTTT
CDR3 protein: CASSPGLVGSLANTGELFF
clone size: NA
V gene: TRBV4-2
J gene: TRBJ2-2
D gene: TRBD2

CDR3 DNA: TGTGCCAGCAGCGCGTACAGGGGGCGCACGACTGAAGCTTTCTTT
CDR3 protein: CASSAYRGRTTEAFF
clone size: NA
V gene: TRBV9
J gene: TRBJ1-1
D gene: TRBD1

CDR3 DNA: TGTGCCAGCAGCTTTGGCGCTAGCGGGTGGGAGCAGTACTTC
CDR3 protein: CASSFGASGWEQYF
clone size: NA
V gene: TRBV11-2
J gene: TRBJ2-7
D gene: TRBD2

CDR3 DNA: TGTGCCAGCAGTGAGAGGTCCGATCAGCCCCAGCATTTT
CDR3 protein: CASSERSDQPQHF
clone size: NA
V gene: TRBV25-1
J gene: TRBJ1-5
D gene: NA

CDR3 DNA: TGTGCCAGCAGCTTCGGCGGGGGATCCACAGATACGCAGTATTTT
CDR3 protein: CASSFGGGSTDTQYF
clone size: NA
V gene: TRBV7-3
J gene: TRBJ2-3
D gene: TRBD2

CDR3 DNA: TGTGCCAGCAGTTACTCGGCCGCCGGGTACGAGCAGTACTTC
CDR3 protein: CASSYSAAGYEQYF
clone size: NA
V gene: TRBV6-5
J gene: TRBJ2-7
D gene: NA

CDR3 DNA: TGTGCCAGCAGTCCCCTCCGGTTTACAGATACGCAGTATTTT
CDR3 protein: CASSPLRFTDTQYF
clone size: NA
V gene: TRBV6-5
J gene: TRBJ2-3
D gene: NA

CDR3 DNA: TGTGCCAGCAGCCAACTAGCGGGGGGGCGGAAAGCGTACAATGAGCAGTTCTTC
CDR3 protein: CASSQLAGGRKAYNEQFF
clone size: NA
V gene: TRBV3-1/TRBV3-2
J gene: TRBJ2-1
D gene: TRBD2

CDR3 DNA: TGCGCCAGCAGCTTGGGACCGGACACGAACTACGAGCAGTACTTC
CDR3 protein: CASSLGPDTNYEQYF
clone size: NA
V gene: TRBV5-1
J gene: TRBJ2-7
D gene: NA

CDR3 DNA: TGCGCCAGCAGCCTCGGGACAGCCACCGAGGGCACAGATACGCAGTATTTT
CDR3 protein: CASSLGTATEGTDTQYF
clone size: NA
V gene: TRBV4-3
J gene: TRBJ2-3
D gene: TRBD1

CDR3 DNA: TGTGCCAGCCAGACAGGGGACGGAAACACCATATATTTT
CDR3 protein: CASQTGDGNTIYF
clone size: NA
V gene: TRBV27
J gene: TRBJ1-3
D gene: TRBD1

CDR3 DNA: TGCGCCAGCAGGTCCGGAGCGAGGAATGAGCAGTTCTTC
CDR3 protein: CASRSGARNEQFF
clone size: few
V gene: TRBV5-1
J gene: TRBJ2-1
D gene: NA

CDR3 DNA: TGTGCCAGCAGCAAAACTAGCGGAAAGTCCTACGAGCAGTACTTC
CDR3 protein: CASSKTSGKSYEQYF
clone size: NA
V gene: TRBV27
J gene: TRBJ2-7
D gene: TRBD2

CDR3 DNA: TGTGCCAGCAGCGTTCGGGGGGCGGGAGCCACTGAAGCTTTCTTT
CDR3 protein: CASSVRGAGATEAFF
clone size: NA
V gene: TRBV9
J gene: TRBJ1-1
D gene: NA

CDR3 DNA: TGTGCCAGCAGTTTGGCCGACACCAACTATGGCTACACCTTC
CDR3 protein: CASSLADTNYGYTF
clone size: NA
V gene: TRBV28
J gene: TRBJ1-2
D gene: NA

CDR3 DNA: TGTGCCAGTAGTATATGGACAGGGACGAGCTACGAGCAGTACTTC
CDR3 protein: CASSIWTGTSYEQYF
clone size: few
V gene: TRBV19
J gene: TRBJ2-7
D gene: TRBD1

CDR3 DNA: TGCAGTGCTAGTTTCCACGGGACTCAGTTAGCGGCCCCACCTTTT
CDR3 protein: CSASFHGTQLAAPPF
clone size: NA
V gene: TRBV20-1
J gene: TRBJ2-3
D gene: NA

CDR3 DNA: TGTGCCAGCAGCTTGGAGTCTAGCGGGAGCTCTGGGGCCAACGTCCTGACTTTC
CDR3 protein: CASSLESSGSSGANVLTF
clone size: NA
V gene: TRBV5-4
J gene: TRBJ2-6
D gene: TRBD2

CDR3 DNA: TGTGCCAGTAGTATAAAAAGCGGTGGGGGCATAAGCAATCAGCCCCAGCATTTT
CDR3 protein: CASSIKSGGGISNQPQHF
clone size: NA
V gene: TRBV19
J gene: TRBJ1-5
D gene: NA

CDR3 DNA: TGTGCCAGCAGGTGGGACAGGCGCACAGATACGCAGTATTTT
CDR3 protein: CASRWDRRTDTQYF
clone size: NA
V gene: TRBV6-5
J gene: TRBJ2-3
D gene: TRBD1

CDR3 DNA: TGTGCCAGCAGCTTAGTGCGGACTATCTATGAGCAGTTCTTC
CDR3 protein: CASSLVRTIYEQFF
clone size: few
V gene: TRBV7-2
J gene: TRBJ2-1
D gene: NA

CDR3 DNA: TGTGCCAGCAGCGGCCCCTGGACAGGGGTCCCTGAAGCTTTCTTT
CDR3 protein: CASSGPWTGVPEAFF
clone size: NA
V gene: TRBV7-9
J gene: TRBJ1-1
D gene: TRBD1

CDR3 DNA: TGTGCCAGCTCACCTGGACCACTAGCGGCCTACGAGCAGTACTTC
CDR3 protein: CASSPGPLAAYEQYF
clone size: once
V gene: TRBV18
J gene: TRBJ2-7
D gene: TRBD2

CDR3 DNA: TGTGCCAGCAGTTCTGGGGGGGCTAAGGACTACGAGCAGTACTTC
CDR3 protein: CASSSGGAKDYEQYF
clone size: NA
V gene: TRBV6-2/TRBV6-3
J gene: TRBJ2-7
D gene: NA

CDR3 DNA: TGTGCCAGCAGCCCAGGGACAGGGTCGCACGGCTACACCTTC
CDR3 protein: CASSPGTGSHGYTF
clone size: NA
V gene: TRBV9
J gene: TRBJ1-2
D gene: TRBD1

CDR3 DNA: TGTGCCAGCAGGGATGTAACAGCTAACTATGGCTACACCTTC
CDR3 protein: CASRDVTANYGYTF
clone size: NA
V gene: TRBV28
J gene: TRBJ1-2
D gene: NA

CDR3 DNA: TGTGCCAGCTCACCACCACGGGAGAAGGGTTACGAGCAGTACTTC
CDR3 protein: CASSPPREKGYEQYF
clone size: NA
V gene: TRBV18
J gene: TRBJ2-7
D gene: NA

CDR3 DNA: TGTGCCAGCAGCTTAGGCCCAATCCGGAGCACAGATACGCAGTATTTT
CDR3 protein: CASSLGPIRSTDTQYF
clone size: NA
V gene: TRBV7-2
J gene: TRBJ2-3
D gene: NA